These 13 T cell receptor beta chains originate from one sample sequenced in a study of T cells in Graves' hyperthyroidism and ophthalmopathy. Amplification of TCR beta CDR3 regions used RNA as the template. HTBI primers were the set used in a first-round RT-PCR of the TCR CDR3. One entry per CDR3 protein results from TCRdb running MiXCR on the multiplex PCR reads. The repertoire includes some 510,000 distinct CDR3 sequences, 35% to 55% of them detected once, and about 8.2% sits in the top ten. Material: peripheral blood or thyroid tissue (not recorded which). These receptors originate from a young woman with Graves' hyperthyroidism.

Many counts were recorded for this clonotype. The CDR3 bases are TGTGCTAGAGCGGCAGAGACCTATGGCTACACCTTC. Translation gives CARAAETYGYTF. The chain is built from TRBV2 and TRBJ1-2; D ambiguous. CDR3 length equals 12 residues. CDR1 is SNHLY and CDR2 is FYNNEI in the germline V gene.

This clonotype was picked up many times. The V and J genes are TRBV24-1 and TRBJ2-5, with D possibly matching TRBD1 (6 bases). Germline V gives CDR1 KGHDR, CDR2 SFDVKD. V dropped 1 base and J dropped 0 bases, with 11 bases sitting between them. This CDR3 comprises 16 residues. CDR3 coding DNA: TGTGCCACCAGTGATTTAATACAGGGAAACCAAGAGACCCAGTACTTC. Translated, it gives CATSDLIQGNQETQYF.

This clonotype was found many times. This rearrangement joins TRBV12-3 or TRBV12-4 to TRBJ2-5; 11 positions agree with TRBD1. V lost 6 bases to trimming and J lost 4 bases; unmatched junction nucleotides: 7. CDR3 length: 15 amino acids. The CDR3 spells CASSLRTGGVETQYF. The CDR3 coding sequence is TGTGCCAGCAGCCTTAGGACAGGGGGCGTAGAGACCCAGTACTTC.

The chain recombines TRBV29-1 with TRBJ1-2; tentatively, D is TRBD1 (6 bases). Germline CDR1 is SQVTM and CDR2 is ANQGSEA. CDR3 length: 14 residues. The V gene lost 8 bases and the J gene lost 4 bases, with 20 bases spanning the gap. CDR3 in amino acids: CSSLGTGSGYGYTF. The CDR3 coding sequence is TGCAGCAGCTTAGGCACAGGGTCCGGCTATGGCTACACCTTC.

This clonotype was found a few times. This is likely a read error, given that the CDR3 carries no conserved phenylalanine or tryptophan at its end. This rearrangement joins TRBV25-1 to TRBJ1-2; 9 nucleotides agree with TRBD1. With 3 bases clipped from V and 3 bases from J, the junction kept 5 bases outside the gene matches. Germline CDR1 MGHDK, CDR2 SYGVNS. The length of the CDR3 is 15 residues. CDR3 residues: CASSDPGQGDYGYTL. In nucleotides, the CDR3 is TGTGCCAGCAGTGACCCGGGACAGGGAGACTATGGCTACACCCTC.

This clonotype was picked up a small number of times. CDR3 in amino acids: CASSFTGQSYEQYF. CDR3 DNA: TGTGCCAGCAGTTTTACGGGACAGTCCTACGAGCAGTACTTC. J is TRBJ2-7 and V is TRBV6-6; 7 bases match TRBD1. J was trimmed by 1 base and V by 4 bases; bases with no gene match: 4. This CDR3 is 14 amino acids long. CDR1 MNHNY and CDR2 SVGAGI come from the germline V gene (reference sequence).

Turning to this clonotype: A read error may account for a junction end that differs from germline. The chain carries TRBV29-1 and TRBJ2-5, with 11 bases fitting TRBD1. Germline V lookup: CDR1 SQVTM, CDR2 ANQGSEA. The CDR3 has 12 amino acids. The CDR3, as DNA: TGCAGCGTTACCCGGACAGGGGGCCACTGGGACTTC. Translated, it gives CSVTRTGGHWDF.

V gene TRBV14 combines with J gene TRBJ1-2, with 8 nucleotides matching TRBD1. The CDR3 is made up of 14 amino acids. Trimming cost V 0 bases and J 5 bases; bases outside gene matches: 2. Per the germline V gene, CDR1 is SGHDN and CDR2 is FVKESK. The CDR3 region has the DNA TGTGCCAGCAGCCAAGAGACAGGGGCTTATGGCTACACCTTC. Amino acids: CASSQETGAYGYTF.

This rearrangement joins TRBV19 to TRBJ1-5, with a tentative D call TRBD1 (5 bases). Germline assignment: CDR1 LNHDA and CDR2 SQIVND (reference sequence). The CDR3 is 14 residues long. The V gene lost 8 bases and the J gene lost 11 bases, with 22 bases spanning the gap. The CDR3 DNA reads as TGTGCCAGTGGGACTAGCGTGTTACAAGAGACCCAGCATTTT. As protein: CASGTSVLQETQHF.

A few counts support this clonotype. The chain has TRBV12-3 or TRBV12-4 and TRBJ1-5; tentatively, D is TRBD1 (5 bases). V was clipped by 5 bases and J by 1 base, with 12 bases between them. The CDR3 totals 15 residues. CDR3 residues: CASSVGTVSNQPQHF. Here the CDR3 DNA reads TGTGCCAGCAGTGTCGGGACGGTGAGCAATCAGCCCCAGCATTTT.

DNA of the CDR3: TGCAGTGCTCCCCAGACAGGGGGTATTGACTATGGCTACACCTTC. This codes for CSAPQTGGIDYGYTF. The chain joins TRBV20-1 to TRBJ1-2; TRBD1 matches at 9 bases. Germline values: CDR1 DFQATT, CDR2 SNEGSKA (reference sequence). J was trimmed by 3 bases and V by 5 bases; bases with no gene match: 10. The CDR3 loop spans 15 amino acids.

In its sample, this clonotype was seen a few times. The CDR3 DNA is TGTGCCAGCTTCCTCGGGGCGGGGGAATGGGAGCAGTACTTC. This gives the protein CASFLGAGEWEQYF. The chain couples TRBV2 to TRBJ2-7, with 7 positions matching TRBD2. CDR1 and CDR2 from the germline V gene are SNHLY and FYNNEI. The ends lost 8 bases at V and 7 bases at J; junction bases unmatched: 14. CDR3 length: 14 amino acids.

There are many counts of this clonotype. This sequence joins TRBV9 and TRBJ2-5, with 8 bases matching TRBD1. Trimming took 0 bases from V and 4 from J; bases not matched to a gene: 2. The CDR3 covers 14 residues. Germline assignment: CDR1 SGDLS and CDR2 YYNGEE. CDR3 in amino acids: CASSVAGQGETQYF. The CDR3 coding sequence is TGTGCCAGCAGCGTAGCAGGACAGGGAGAGACCCAGTACTTC.